This T cell receptor beta chain was identified in a study of shared clonotypes between healthy human individuals. Germline V CDR1 and CDR2: SNHLY, FYNNEI. J was trimmed by 0 bases and V by 5 bases; bases with no gene match: 3. The CDR3 is made up of 15 amino acids. Comment on this clone: What it binds is unknown.

Assay execution proceeded at the deep level. Assay: immunoSEQ multiplex PCR; the TCRdb copy retains only in-frame clones and omits some. The sample carries about 1.5 million clones, roughly 98% recorded once. Study observations and caveats: Researchers found naive subsets generally carried larger estimated richness than memory subsets. In the sorted subsets, rarefaction showed sequencing was incomplete despite large depth.

The gene calls are TRBV2 and TRBJ1-5; TRBD1 agrees at 8 bases. Sequencing was carried out using naive CD4+ T cells sorted from blood. As to subset: CD45RA+ positively selected. The TCR sequence derives from a man aged 25-45 years in good health. The CDR3 DNA reads as TGTGCCAGCAGTTCTACAGGGGGTAGCAATCAGCCCCAGCATTTT. Translating gives CASSSTGGSNQPQHF.